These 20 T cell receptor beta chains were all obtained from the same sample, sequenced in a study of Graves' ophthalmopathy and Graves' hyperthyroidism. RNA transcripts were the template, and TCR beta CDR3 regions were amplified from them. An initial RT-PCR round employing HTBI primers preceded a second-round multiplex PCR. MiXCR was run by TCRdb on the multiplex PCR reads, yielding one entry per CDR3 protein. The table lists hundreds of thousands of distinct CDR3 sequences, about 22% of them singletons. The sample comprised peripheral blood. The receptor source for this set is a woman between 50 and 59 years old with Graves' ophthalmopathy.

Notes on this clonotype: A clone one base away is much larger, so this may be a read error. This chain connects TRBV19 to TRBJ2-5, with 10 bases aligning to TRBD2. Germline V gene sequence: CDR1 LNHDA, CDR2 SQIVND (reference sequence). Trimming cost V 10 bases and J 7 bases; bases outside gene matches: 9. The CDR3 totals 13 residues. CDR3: CATGSGRRGTQYF. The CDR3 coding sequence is TGTGCCACAGGTAGCGGGAGGAGGGGGACCCAGTACTTC.

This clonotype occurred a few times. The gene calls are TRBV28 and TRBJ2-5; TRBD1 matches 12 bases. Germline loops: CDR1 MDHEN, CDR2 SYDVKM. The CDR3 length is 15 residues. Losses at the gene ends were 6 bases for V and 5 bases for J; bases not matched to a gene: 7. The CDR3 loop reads CASRGGQGAGETQYF. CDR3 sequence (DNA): TGTGCCAGCAGGGGGGGACAGGGGGCCGGGGAGACCCAGTACTTC.

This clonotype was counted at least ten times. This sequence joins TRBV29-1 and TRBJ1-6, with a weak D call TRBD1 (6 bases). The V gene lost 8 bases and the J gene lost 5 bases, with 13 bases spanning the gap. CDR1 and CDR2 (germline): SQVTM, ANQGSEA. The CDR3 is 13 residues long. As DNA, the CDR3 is TGCAGCACGTCACAGGGTGATAATTCACCCCTCCACTTT. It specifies CSTSQGDNSPLHF.

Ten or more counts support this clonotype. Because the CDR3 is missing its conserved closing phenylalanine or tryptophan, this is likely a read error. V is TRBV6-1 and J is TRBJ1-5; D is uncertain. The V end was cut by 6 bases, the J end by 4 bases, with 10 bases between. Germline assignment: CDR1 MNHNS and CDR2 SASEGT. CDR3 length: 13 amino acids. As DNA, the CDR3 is TGTGCCAGCAGCGGTCGGGTGAATCAGCCCCAGCATCTT. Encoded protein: CASSGRVNQPQHL.

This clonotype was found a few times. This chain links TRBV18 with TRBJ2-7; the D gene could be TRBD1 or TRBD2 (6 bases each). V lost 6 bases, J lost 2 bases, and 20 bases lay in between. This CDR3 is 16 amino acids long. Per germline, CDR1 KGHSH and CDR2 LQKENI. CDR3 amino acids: CASSQGGGPQPYEQYF. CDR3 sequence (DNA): TGTGCCAGCTCCCAAGGGGGAGGCCCCCAACCCTACGAGCAGTACTTC.

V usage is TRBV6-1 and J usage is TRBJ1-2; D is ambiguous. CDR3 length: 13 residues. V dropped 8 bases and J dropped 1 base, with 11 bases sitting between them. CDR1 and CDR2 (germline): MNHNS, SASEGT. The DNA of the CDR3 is TGTGCCAGCCGAAGTAAGAGTAACTATGGCTACACCTTC. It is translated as CASRSKSNYGYTF.

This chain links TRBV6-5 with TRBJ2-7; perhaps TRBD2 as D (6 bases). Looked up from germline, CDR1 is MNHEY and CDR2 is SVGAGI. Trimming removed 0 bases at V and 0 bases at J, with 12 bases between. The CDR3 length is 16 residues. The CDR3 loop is CASSYSISGSSYEQYF. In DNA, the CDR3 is TGTGCCAGCAGTTACTCGATTAGCGGTAGCTCCTACGAGCAGTACTTC.

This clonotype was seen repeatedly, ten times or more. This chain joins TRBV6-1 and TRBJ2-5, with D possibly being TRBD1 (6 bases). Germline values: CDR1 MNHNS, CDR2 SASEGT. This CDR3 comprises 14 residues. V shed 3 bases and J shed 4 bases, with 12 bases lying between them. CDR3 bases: TGTGCCAGCAGTGATGCTTGGGGGCGAGAGACCCAGTACTTC. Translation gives CASSDAWGRETQYF.

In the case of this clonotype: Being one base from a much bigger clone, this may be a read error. CDR3 nucleotides: TGCGTCAGCAGCTGGGACAGTAGCGCTGAAGCTTTCTTT. Protein: CVSSWDSSAEAFF. This chain connects TRBV5-1 to TRBJ1-1, with TRBD1 identical over 7 bases. The CDR3 spans 13 residues. The V gene's germline CDR1 is SGHRS and CDR2 YFSETQ. Using reference TRBV5-1 and TRBJ1-1 for the parts outside the CDR3, the full variable domain is KAGVTQTPRYLIKTRGQQVTLSCSPISGHRSVSWYQQTPGQGLQFLFEYFSETQRNKGNFPGRFSGRQFSNSRSEMNVSTLELGDSALYLCVSSWDSSAEAFFGQGTRLTVV.

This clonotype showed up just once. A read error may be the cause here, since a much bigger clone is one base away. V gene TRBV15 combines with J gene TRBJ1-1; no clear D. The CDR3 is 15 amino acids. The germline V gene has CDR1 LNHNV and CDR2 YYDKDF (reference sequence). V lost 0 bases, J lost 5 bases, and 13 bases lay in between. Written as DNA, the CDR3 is TGTGCCACCAGCAGAGATTATGGCATGGAGACTGAAGCTTTCTTT. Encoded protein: CATSRDYGMETEAFF.

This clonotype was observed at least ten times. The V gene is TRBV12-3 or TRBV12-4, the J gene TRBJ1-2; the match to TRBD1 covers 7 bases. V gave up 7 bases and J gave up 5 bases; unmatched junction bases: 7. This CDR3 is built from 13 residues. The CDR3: CASTWARGYGYTF. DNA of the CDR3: TGTGCCAGCACCTGGGCCAGGGGGTATGGCTACACCTTC.

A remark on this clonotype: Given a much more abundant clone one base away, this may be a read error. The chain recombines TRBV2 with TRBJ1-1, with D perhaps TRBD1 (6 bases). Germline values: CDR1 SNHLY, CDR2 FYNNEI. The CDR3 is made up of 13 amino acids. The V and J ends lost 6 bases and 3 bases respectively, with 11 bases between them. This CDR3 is CASSANRDTEAFF. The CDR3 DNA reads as TGTGCCAGCAGCGCAAACAGGGACACTGAAGCTTTCTTT.

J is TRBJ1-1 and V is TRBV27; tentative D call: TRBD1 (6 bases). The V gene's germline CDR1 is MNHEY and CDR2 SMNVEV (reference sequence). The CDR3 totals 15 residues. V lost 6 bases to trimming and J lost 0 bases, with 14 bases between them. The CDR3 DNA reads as TGTGCCAGCAGCTCATGGGGGCTACTGAACACTGAAGCTTTCTTT. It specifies CASSSWGLLNTEAFF.

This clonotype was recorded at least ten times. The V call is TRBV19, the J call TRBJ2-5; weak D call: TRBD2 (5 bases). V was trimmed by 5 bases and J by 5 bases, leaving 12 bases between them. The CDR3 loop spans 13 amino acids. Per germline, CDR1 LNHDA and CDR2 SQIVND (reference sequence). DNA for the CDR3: TGTGCCAGTAGTCGGAGCGGAAGGGAGACCCAGTACTTC. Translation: CASSRSGRETQYF.

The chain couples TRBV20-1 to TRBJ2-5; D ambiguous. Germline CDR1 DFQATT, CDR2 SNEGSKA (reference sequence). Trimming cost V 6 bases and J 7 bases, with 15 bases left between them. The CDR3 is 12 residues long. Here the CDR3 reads CSARQAEGTQYF. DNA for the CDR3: TGCAGTGCCAGGCAGGCAGAAGGGACCCAGTACTTC.

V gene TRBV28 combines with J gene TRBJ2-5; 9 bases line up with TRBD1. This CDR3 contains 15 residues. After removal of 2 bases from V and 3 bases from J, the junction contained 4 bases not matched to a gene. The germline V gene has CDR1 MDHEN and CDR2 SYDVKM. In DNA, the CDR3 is TGTGCCAGCAGTTTAAGGGGGACAGGGAAAGAGACCCAGTACTTC. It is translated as CASSLRGTGKETQYF.

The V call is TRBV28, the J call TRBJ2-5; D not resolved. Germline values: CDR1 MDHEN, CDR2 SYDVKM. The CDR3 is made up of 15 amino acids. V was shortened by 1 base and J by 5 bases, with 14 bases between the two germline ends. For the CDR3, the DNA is TGTGCCAGCAGTTTATTGTCAGGATCTGTGGAGACCCAGTACTTC. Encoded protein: CASSLLSGSVETQYF. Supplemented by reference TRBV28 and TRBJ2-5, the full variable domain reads DVKVTQSSRYLVKRTGEKVFLECVQDMDHENMFWYRQDPGLGLRLIYFSYDVKMKEKGDIPEGYSVSREKKERFSLILESASTNQTSMYLCASSLLSGSVETQYFGPGTRLLVL.

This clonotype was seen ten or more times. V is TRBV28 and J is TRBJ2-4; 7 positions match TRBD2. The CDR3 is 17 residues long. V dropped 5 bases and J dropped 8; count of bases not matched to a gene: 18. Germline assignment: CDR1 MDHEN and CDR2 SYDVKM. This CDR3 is CASSHPAFGPGRDIQYF. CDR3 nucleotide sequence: TGTGCCAGCAGTCACCCAGCGTTCGGACCAGGGAGGGACATTCAGTACTTC.

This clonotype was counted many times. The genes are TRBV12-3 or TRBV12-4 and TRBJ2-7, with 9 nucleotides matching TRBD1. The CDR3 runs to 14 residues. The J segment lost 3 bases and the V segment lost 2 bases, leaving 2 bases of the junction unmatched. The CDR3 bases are TGTGCCAGCAGTTTATCGGGACAGGGCTACGAGCAGTACTTC. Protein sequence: CASSLSGQGYEQYF.

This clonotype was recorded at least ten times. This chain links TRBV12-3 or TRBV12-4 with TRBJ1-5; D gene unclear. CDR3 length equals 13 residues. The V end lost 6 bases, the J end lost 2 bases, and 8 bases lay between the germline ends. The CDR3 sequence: CASRTQGNQPQHF. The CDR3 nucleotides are TGTGCCAGCAGGACCCAGGGCAATCAGCCCCAGCATTTT.